This T cell receptor beta chain originates from a study of blood T cell repertoires in COVID-19. Overall study context: There were acute and convalescent COVID-19 samples, and they came from the United States, Italy and Spain. T cells, B-cell-depleted T cells, or PBMCs provided the cDNA or gDNA that served as material.

The repertoire was sequenced with immunoSEQ multiplex PCR; TCRdb's copy has only in-frame clones and lacks some. The repertoire holds some 97,000 clones, with roughly 92% as singletons. The sample was peripheral blood. The receptor was isolated from a man between 70 and 80 years old with acute or convalescent COVID-19.

The CDR3 bases are TGTGCCAGCAGTCCCTCCCAAGCGAAAGATACGCAGTATTTT. Protein: CASSPSQAKDTQYF. J is TRBJ2-3 and V is TRBV7-9, with D unclear. The germline V gene has CDR1 SEHNR and CDR2 FQNEAQ (reference sequence). This CDR3 comprises 14 residues. Between the trimmed V and J ends, which lost 6 bases and 5 bases, there was a span of 15 bases. Full variable domain (rest looked up from reference TRBV7-9 and TRBJ2-3): DTGVSQNPRHKITKRGQNVTFRCDPISEHNRLYWYRQTLGQGPEFLTYFQNEAQLEKSRLLSDRFSAERPKGSFSTLEIQRTEQGDSAMYLCASSPSQAKDTQYFGPGTRLTVL.